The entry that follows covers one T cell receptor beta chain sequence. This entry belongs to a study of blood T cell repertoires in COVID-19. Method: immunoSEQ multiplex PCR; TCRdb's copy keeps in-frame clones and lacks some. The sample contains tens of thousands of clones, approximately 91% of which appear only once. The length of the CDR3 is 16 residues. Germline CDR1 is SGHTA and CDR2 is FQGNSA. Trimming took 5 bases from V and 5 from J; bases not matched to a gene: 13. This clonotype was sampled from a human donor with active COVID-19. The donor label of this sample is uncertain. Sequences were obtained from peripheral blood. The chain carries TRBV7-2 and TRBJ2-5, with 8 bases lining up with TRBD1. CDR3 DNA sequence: TGTGCCAGCAGCCCTTGGACAGGGAGCCCACGGGAGACCCAGTACTTC. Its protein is CASSPWTGSPRETQYF.